This paragraph reports one T cell receptor (beta chain). The sample is drawn from a study of control samples from healthy donors and cancer patients. Clones were read by immunoSEQ multiplex PCR, and TCRdb kept only the in-frame ones, dropping some. Of just over 150,000 clones in the sample, roughly 94% were seen once. This CDR3 spans 13 amino acids. V lost 5 bases and J lost 7; bases outside the gene matches: 3. Sequenced input: blood. The clonotype originates from a woman in her forties in good health. This chain connects TRBV12-3 or TRBV12-4 to TRBJ1-5; TRBD1 agrees at 9 bases. CDR3: CASSRDRVQPQHF. In DNA form, the CDR3 reads TGTGCCAGCAGTCGGGACAGGGTGCAGCCCCAGCATTTT.